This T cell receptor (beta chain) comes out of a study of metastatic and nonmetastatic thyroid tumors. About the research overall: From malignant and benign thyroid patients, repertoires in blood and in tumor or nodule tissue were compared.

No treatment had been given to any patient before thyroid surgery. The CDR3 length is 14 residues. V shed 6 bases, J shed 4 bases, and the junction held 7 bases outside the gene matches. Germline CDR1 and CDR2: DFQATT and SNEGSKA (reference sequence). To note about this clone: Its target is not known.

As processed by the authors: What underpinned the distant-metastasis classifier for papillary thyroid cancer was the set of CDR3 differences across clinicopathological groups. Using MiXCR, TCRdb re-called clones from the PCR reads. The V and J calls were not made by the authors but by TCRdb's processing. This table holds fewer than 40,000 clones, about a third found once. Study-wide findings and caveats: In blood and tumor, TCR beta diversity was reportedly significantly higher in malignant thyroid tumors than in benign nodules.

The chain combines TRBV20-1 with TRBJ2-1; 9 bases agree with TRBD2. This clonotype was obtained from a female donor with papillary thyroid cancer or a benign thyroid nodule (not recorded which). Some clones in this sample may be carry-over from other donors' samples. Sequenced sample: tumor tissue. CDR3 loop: CSAKSGRTYNEQFF. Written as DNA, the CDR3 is TGCAGTGCAAAAAGCGGGAGGACTTACAATGAGCAGTTCTTC.